This is a list of T cell receptor beta chains from one sample in a study of blood T cell repertoires in COVID-19. Clones were sequenced by immunoSEQ multiplex PCR, and TCRdb holds only the in-frame ones, with some missing. This table has about 190,000 clones, approximately 90% appearing once. The sequencing sample was made of peripheral blood. The receptors were gathered from a man between 25 and 39 years old with acute or convalescent COVID-19. The CDR3 runs from the conserved cysteine through the conserved F or W. D genes are given only for firm matches. Rows give clone size only sometimes, using once, few, many, or a class for an expanded clone.

size | J | V | length | D | DNA | CDR3
once | TRBJ1-3 | TRBV5-5 | 15 | NA | TGTGCCAGCAGCTTGGAGCGGTGGAGTCGAAACACCATATATTTT | CASSLERWSRNTIYF
NA | TRBJ2-7 | TRBV7-9 | 15 | TRBD1 | TGTGCCAGCAGCTTAGTGGCCAGGGGGCTGTACGAGCAGTACTTC | CASSLVARGLYEQYF
NA | TRBJ2-2 | TRBV19 | 15 | TRBD1 | TGTGCCAGCCAGACAGGGAAAGAGAACACCGGGGAGCTGTTTTTT | CASQTGKENTGELFF
NA | TRBJ2-7 | TRBV5-3 | 17 | TRBD2 | TGTGCCAGAAGCTTGGCCTTGGTAGCGGGAGAACCCTACGAGCAGTACTTC | CARSLALVAGEPYEQYF
NA | TRBJ2-7 | TRBV6-4 | 12 | NA | TGTGCCAGCAGTGACAACGGAGGGGAGCAGTACTTC | CASSDNGGEQYF
NA | TRBJ2-7 | TRBV28 | 16 | TRBD2 | TGTGCCAGCAGTGAGTTAGGAGTGACTAGCGGCTACGAGCAGTACTTC | CASSELGVTSGYEQYF
NA | TRBJ1-1 | TRBV28 | 14 | NA | TGTGCCAGCAGACCCGTAGGACTATCGATTGAAGCTTTCTTT | CASRPVGLSIEAFF
NA | TRBJ1-1 | TRBV6-5 | 14 | NA | TGTGCCAGCAGCCGACAGGCGCCGAACACTGAAGCTTTCTTT | CASSRQAPNTEAFF
NA | TRBJ2-1 | TRBV9 | 18 | NA | TGTGCCAGCAGCGTAGCTCCCGCGGGGAGAAAATTCTACAATGAGCAGTTCTTC | CASSVAPAGRKFYNEQFF
NA | TRBJ2-7 | TRBV28 | 14 | TRBD2 | TGTGCCAGCACTCTATCAGGGAGGGTCTACGAGCAGTACTTC | CASTLSGRVYEQYF
NA | TRBJ2-7 | TRBV28 | 14 | NA | TGTGCCAGCAGTTTACCGGGACAAGTCTACGAGCAGTACTTC | CASSLPGQVYEQYF
once | TRBJ1-1 | TRBV7-9 | 17 | NA | TGTGCCAGCAGCTTACGCGCAGGGTTTAGAACAAACACTGAAGCTTTCTTT | CASSLRAGFRTNTEAFF
NA | TRBJ1-6 | TRBV6-4 | 14 | NA | TGTGCCAGCAGTGTCAGCTCCTATAATTCACCCCTCCACTTT | CASSVSSYNSPLHF
NA | TRBJ2-1 | TRBV19 | 12 | NA | TGTGCCAGTAGTACCGAGAACAGGGTTAGTATCTTC | CASSTENRVSIF
NA | TRBJ2-2 | TRBV19 | 15 | TRBD2 | TGTGCCAGTAGTGGACTAGCGGTGAACACCGGGGAGCTGTTTTTT | CASSGLAVNTGELFF
NA | TRBJ1-2 | TRBV28 | 14 | TRBD1 | TGTGCCAGCAGTTTAAGGACAGGGGGCGAGGGCTACACCTTC | CASSLRTGGEGYTF
NA | TRBJ2-2 | TRBV5-1 | 15 | NA | TGCGCCAGCAGAAGGACAGCGACTGGGACCGGGGAGCTGTTTTTT | CASRRTATGTGELFF
NA | TRBJ2-5 | TRBV10-1 | 11 | NA | TGCGCCAGGGGACATCAAGAGACCCAGTACTTC | CARGHQETQYF
NA | TRBJ2-7 | TRBV27 | 13 | NA | TGTGCCAGCGGACTCGCATGGTCCTACGAGCAGTACTTC | CASGLAWSYEQYF
NA | TRBJ1-1 | TRBV15 | 15 | NA | TGTGCCACCAGCAGAGATATTGGGCGGAACACTGAAGCTTTCTTT | CATSRDIGRNTEAFF
NA | TRBJ1-5 | TRBV28 | 18 | TRBD1 | TGTGCCAGCACCTTCGCCGGGACAGGGGGCGAAAGCAATCAGCCCCAGCATTTT | CASTFAGTGGESNQPQHF
NA | TRBJ2-3 | TRBV14 | 13 | NA | TGTGCCAGCAGCCCCCGTCAACAAGATACGCAGTATTTT | CASSPRQQDTQYF
NA | TRBJ1-4 | TRBV5-4 | 13 | NA | TGTGCCAGCAGCTTTGATGGGAGTGAAAAACTGTTTTTT | CASSFDGSEKLFF
NA | TRBJ2-7 | TRBV6-5 | 14 | TRBD1 | TGTGCCAGCAGGAGGGACAGCCTAAGGGCCGAGCAGTACTTC | CASRRDSLRAEQYF
once | TRBJ1-3 | TRBV6-5 | 14 | TRBD1 | TGTGCCAGCATGACAGGGAGCTCTGGAAACACCATATATTTT | CASMTGSSGNTIYF
NA | TRBJ1-1 | TRBV15 | 13 | NA | TGTGCCACCAGCAGAGATTCCCGCGGGGAAGCTTTCTTT | CATSRDSRGEAFF
NA | TRBJ1-2 | TRBV28 | 12 | NA | TGTGCCAGCAGTTCCACAGTCCCCGGCTACACCTTC | CASSSTVPGYTF
NA | TRBJ1-4 | TRBV7-3 | 15 | NA | TGTGCCAGCAGCCGTACGGGGGGGACTAATGAAAAACTGTTTTTT | CASSRTGGTNEKLFF
NA | TRBJ1-1 | TRBV7-2 | 14 | NA | TGTGCCAGCAGCTTAGTAGCGTTGAACACTGAAGCTTTCTTT | CASSLVALNTEAFF
NA | TRBJ2-1 | TRBV11-3 | 15 | TRBD2 | TGTGCCAGCAGCTTCGGGGCGGGGGTAAACAATGAGCAGTTCTTC | CASSFGAGVNNEQFF
NA | TRBJ2-7 | TRBV18 | 18 | NA | TGTGCCAGCTCAGGGCTCGAAGGGGGCGGGAGGCAGGCCTACGAGCAGTACTTC | CASSGLEGGGRQAYEQYF
NA | TRBJ1-1 | TRBV13 | 14 | TRBD1 | TGTGCCAGCAGCTACGACAGGGGTAACACTGAAGCTTTCTTT | CASSYDRGNTEAFF
NA | TRBJ1-5 | TRBV15 | 15 | NA | TGTGCCACCAGCAGTGCGGGGCTCAGCAATCAGCCCCAGCATTTT | CATSSAGLSNQPQHF
once | TRBJ1-2 | TRBV28 | 15 | TRBD1 | TGTGCCAGCAGTCAGGGACAGGGTCGGGACTATGGCTACACCTTC | CASSQGQGRDYGYTF
NA | TRBJ2-7 | TRBV5-1 | 15 | NA | TGCGCCAGCAGCTTGGGGTCCGCAGGGCATTACGAGCAGTACTTC | CASSLGSAGHYEQYF
NA | TRBJ1-1 | TRBV14 | 14 | TRBD1 | TGTGCCAGCAGCCAGACAGGGGGAAGCACTGAAGCTTTCTTT | CASSQTGGSTEAFF
NA | TRBJ2-2 | TRBV5-4 | 16 | TRBD2 | TGTGCCAGCAGCCAACGCGGGGGGGCGGGCACCGGGGAGCTGTTTTTT | CASSQRGGAGTGELFF
NA | TRBJ2-1 | TRBV6-5 | 15 | TRBD2 | TGTGCCAGCAGGCCCGGGACTAGCGGGAACAATGAGCAGTTCTTC | CASRPGTSGNNEQFF
NA | TRBJ2-3 | TRBV6-5 | 15 | TRBD1 | TGTGCCAGCAGCTACAGGGGTAATATAGCAGATACGCAGTATTTT | CASSYRGNIADTQYF
NA | TRBJ2-7 | TRBV7-3 | 15 | TRBD2 | TGTGCCAGCAGCCGGACTAGCGACCCTGACCACGAGCAGTACTTC | CASSRTSDPDHEQYF
few | TRBJ1-6 | TRBV10-1 | 13 | NA | TGCGCCAGCAGTGACGGTCGCAATTCACCCCTCCACTTT | CASSDGRNSPLHF
NA | TRBJ1-2 | TRBV12-3/TRBV12-4 | 13 | NA | TGTGCCAGCAGTAGACAGGTGGGGTCCAGCTACACCTTC | CASSRQVGSSYTF
NA | TRBJ1-1 | TRBV21-1 | 13 | NA | TGTGCCGGGAGAGATTCGACGAACACTGAAGCTTTCTTT | CAGRDSTNTEAFF
NA | TRBJ2-7 | TRBV10-3 | 14 | TRBD1 | TGTGCCATCGACTCCCGGGACAGCTCCTACGAGCAGTACTTC | CAIDSRDSSYEQYF
NA | TRBJ2-2 | TRBV18 | 16 | TRBD1 | TGTGCCAGCTCACCAATGACAGGGTCTAATACCGGGGAGCTGTTTTTT | CASSPMTGSNTGELFF
NA | TRBJ2-1 | TRBV11-2 | 15 | NA | TGTGCCAGCAGCTCCCGGCTTGGGAAGGGGGATGAGCAGTTCTTC | CASSSRLGKGDEQFF